This T cell receptor (beta chain) was identified during a study of tumor-infiltrating lymphocytes in primary liver carcinoma (TCRdb year 2017). Regarding the research as a whole: The five patients, three men and two women aged 30 to 69 years, had hepatocellular carcinoma (four) or combined HCC and intrahepatic cholangiocarcinoma (one). Technical replicate repertoires showed high reproducibility, with mean shared-clone rates approximately 0.87 and correlation coefficients above 0.95. Each sample produced roughly 3.65 to 7.5 million productive TCRbeta reads, and read depth showed no significant difference between tissue types. A total of 35 or so specimens from 5 patients underwent TCRbeta repertoire sequencing, comprising around 25 tumor regions, 5 adjacent noncancerous liver tissues and 5 peripheral blood samples. The five patients had tumors of stage T1-T3 N0M0, with maximum diameters ranging from 4.2 to 10 cm. TCRbeta repertoire sequencing, expression microarrays and whole-exome sequencing were combined in the study across five regions of each liver tumor, with adjacent normal tissue and blood also included.

What the study reported, not specific to this receptor: Only five or six patients were included in the study, and the authors note that the findings should be validated in a larger study. Repertoire overlap was higher between tumor regions (mean roughly 35%) than tumor-adjacent (around 17%) or tumor-blood (14%) pairs, consistent with antigen-driven expansion. Because sequencing covered only the TCR beta chain and unpaired alpha chains were not captured, true repertoire diversity is likely underestimated. The top 250 clones accounted for a significantly greater share of the repertoire in tumors than in blood (p = 0.039). Since the samples were bulk and unsorted, there was no way to compare CD4+ and CD8+ T cell repertoires.

About this clonotype itself: What antigen it recognizes has not been identified. The conserved final phenylalanine or tryptophan is absent from the CDR3, which likely points to a read error.

Using a constant-region primer and ProtoScript II reverse transcriptase, TCRbeta-specific cDNA was reverse-transcribed from about 540 ng total RNA. Three nested multiplex PCR rounds, following a slightly modified ARM-PCR procedure, were used to build the TCRbeta libraries. Multiplex TRBV1-TRBV30 forward primers and a Cbeta reverse primer were used in the first two PCR rounds, each of which was run for 10 to 11 cycles. Sample barcodes and Illumina adapters were attached in a final 25-cycle PCR using Deep VentR polymerase. Before sequencing, amplicons of 200-500 bp were gel-purified using a QIAquick gel extraction kit. The TCRbeta amplicons were sequenced with 250-bp paired-end reads on an Illumina HiSeq 2500. Processing in the source paper ran as follows. Reads were quality-trimmed with Trimmomatic v0.33, and paired reads were merged with FLASH v1.2.11 to recover full CDR3 sequences. MiGEC v1.2.1b assigned V, D and J germline segments to the rearranged TCRbeta sequences. Clonotype statistics and Shannon-Wiener diversity indices were computed with VDJtools v1.0.0. Except for diversity analysis, only the 250 most abundant clonotypes of each sample were used in subsequent analyses to reduce sampling bias. Through fastp at Q25 and MiXCR, TCRdb rebuilt clones from the public reads, retaining in-frame beta chains. Duplicate CDR3 protein sequences are folded into a single record with the most common DNA and genes. Clone size and V and J calls follow TCRdb, not the original study. This sample is represented by tens of thousands of distinct CDR3 sequences; around 75% of them were singletons. Over 30% of the sample goes to the ten largest clones.

The CDR3 sequence runs 15 residues, both termini included. Kept here is only the CDR3 DNA, which spans 45 bases and is read in frame from base 1. Total RNA and DNA were co-extracted without cell sorting from about 19-30 mg of bulk tissue using the AllPrep DNA/RNA mini kit. Roughly five patients with histopathologically diagnosed primary liver carcinoma underwent surgical resection in China between November 2015 and March 2016. Chronic HBV infection was present in the patients, and the patients were treatment-naive at sampling. Pieces of fresh tumor and adjacent tissue were cut in half, with one half kept in RNAlater at -80 degrees C and the other half sent for histology.

The sequence joins TRBV12-3 or TRBV12-4 to TRBJ2-1, with 11 junctional bases fitting TRBD2. The sequenced sample was tumor-adjacent normal liver tissue. This receptor was identified in a woman in her 30s with primary liver carcinoma and hepatitis B virus infection. The nucleotide sequence is given as TGTCCCAGCAGCCTGTCCGGGACTAGCGGACATGAGCAGTTCCTC. It translates to CPSSLSGTSGHEQFL.